This is a list of T cell receptor beta chains from one sample in a study of T cell repertoires in cytomegalovirus infection. A single record per CDR3 protein comes from TCRdb applying MiXCR to the reads. This sample has roughly 68,000 distinct CDR3 sequences, with 22% found just once. Their specific antigens are unknown. Sequencing was carried out using PBMCs, sequenced either directly or after in vitro stimulation (not recorded which). The receptors shown here come from a human donor in good health (CMV status not recorded). Some clones in this sample may be carry-over from other donors' samples. CDR3s include the opening cysteine and the closing phenylalanine or tryptophan.

J	V	length	CDR3
TRBJ2-7	TRBV6-2/TRBV6-3	12	CASSYGRYEQYF
TRBJ2-1	TRBV7-2	15	CASSKAGTGYNEQFF
TRBJ2-5	TRBV20-1	14	CSARDSETEETQYF
TRBJ2-3	TRBV7-2	18	CASSLEVEASWKPDTQYF
TRBJ2-7	TRBV28	17	CASTPTPQLISPYEQYF
TRBJ2-5	TRBV7-2	13	CASTGGPWETQYF
TRBJ1-2	TRBV7-2	14	CASSLEGDSYGYTF
TRBJ2-3	TRBV7-6	16	CASSLLAGDSADTQYF
TRBJ1-1	TRBV5-1	15	CASSSTGTGDTEAFF
TRBJ2-1	TRBV7-3	17	CASSPPGLAGGMNEQFF
TRBJ2-7	TRBV12-3/TRBV12-4	13	CASSFLGSYEQYF
TRBJ2-1	TRBV19	18	CASSIDPGLAISYNEQFF
TRBJ2-5	TRBV7-2	14	CASSLTQGRETQYF
TRBJ2-3	TRBV28	14	CASMLAASTDTQYF
TRBJ2-1	TRBV7-9	11	CASSLGSGQFF
TRBJ2-7	TRBV7-6	15	CASSSQGQGGYEQYF
TRBJ2-7	TRBV6-1	13	CASIVGTPYEQYF
TRBJ1-6	TRBV5-4	16	CASSSSTSRGNSPLHF
TRBJ2-1	TRBV7-8	15	CASSLIQRGNNEQFF
TRBJ1-5	TRBV5-6	17	CASSRGGVGGSNQPQHF
TRBJ2-1	TRBV7-6	12	CASSPWENEQFF
TRBJ1-5	TRBV4-1	15	CASSQDQGSNQPQHF
TRBJ2-5	TRBV7-2	14	CASSETSGMETQYF
TRBJ2-1	TRBV7-9	15	CASSLDPINTPEQFF
TRBJ1-2	TRBV7-2	14	CASSFTDKRDGYTF
TRBJ2-2	TRBV7-8	18	CASSLGLLGTGQTGELFF
TRBJ2-7	TRBV20-1	13	CSPTRGETYEQYF
TRBJ1-5	TRBV4-2	13	CASSQGGDQPQHF
TRBJ2-3	TRBV4-3	17	CASSQGGLAGVTDTQYF